This T cell receptor (beta chain) comes out of a study of cytomegalovirus exposure and HLA in healthy donors. The V and J ends lost 1 base and 0 bases, in that order; junction bases with no gene match: 5. The V gene's germline CDR1 is MGHRA and CDR2 YSYEKL. CDR3 length equals 16 residues. This clone was observed a few times. The data were produced by immunoSEQ multiplex PCR, yet TCRdb's version contains in-frame clones alone and is incomplete. Of 50,000 to 80,000 clones in the sample, 90% to 95% were seen once. The sequencing input was PBMCs. This chain uses TRBV4-1 with TRBJ1-2; the match to TRBD1 covers 7 bases. The source of this sequence is a woman aged 18-30 years in good health and CMV-seropositive. In DNA, the CDR3 is TGCGCCAGCAGCCAAGGACAGGGCCGTTCTAACTATGGCTACACCTTC. Encoded protein: CASSQGQGRSNYGYTF.